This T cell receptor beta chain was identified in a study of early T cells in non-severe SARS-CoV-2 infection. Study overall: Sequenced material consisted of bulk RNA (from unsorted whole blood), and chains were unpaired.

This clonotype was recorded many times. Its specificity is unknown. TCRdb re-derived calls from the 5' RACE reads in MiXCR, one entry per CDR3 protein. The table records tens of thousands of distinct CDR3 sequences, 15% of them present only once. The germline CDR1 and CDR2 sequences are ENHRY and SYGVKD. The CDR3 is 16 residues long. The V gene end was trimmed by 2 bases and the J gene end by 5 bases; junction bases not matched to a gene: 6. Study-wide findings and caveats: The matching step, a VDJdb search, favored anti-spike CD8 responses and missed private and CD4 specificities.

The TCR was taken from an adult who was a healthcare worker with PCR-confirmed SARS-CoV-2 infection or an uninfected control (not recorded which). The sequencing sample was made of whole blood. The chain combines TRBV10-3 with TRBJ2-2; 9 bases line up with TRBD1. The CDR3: CAISEPGQGGTGELFF. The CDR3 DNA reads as TGTGCCATCAGTGAGCCGGGACAGGGAGGTACCGGGGAGCTGTTTTTT.